This T cell receptor beta chain was sequenced in a study of human T cells and chemical hapten exposure. On the study more broadly: Patients had diphenylcyclopropenone applied to the scalp weekly throughout the approximately 26-week study. Per-sample TCR yield variation was attributed mainly to small pooled library volume differences.

In the case of this clonotype: What it binds is unknown.

TCRdb ran MiXCR on the RACE reads and lists one entry per CDR3 protein. This sample has around 300,000 distinct CDR3 sequences, with almost 8% found just once. The length of the CDR3 is 14 residues. J lost 3 bases, V lost 6 bases, and 4 bases had no gene match. Time point of the sample: pre-sensitization, week 0. This sample's treatment: therapeutic diphenylcyclopropenone sensitization with weekly scalp DPC. Overall study findings and caveats: Donors in the study had alopecia, meaning their immune response may differ from healthy people's.

The sequences come from whole blood, collected in connection with sensitization to the hapten diphenylcyclopropenone (DPC). V and J are TRBV12-3 or TRBV12-4 and TRBJ1-2; TRBD1 aligns across 10 bases. This receptor was taken from a man younger than 30 with alopecia areata. Some clones in this sample may be carry-over from other donors' samples. This CDR3 is CASRTGGVYYGYTF. The CDR3 bases are TGTGCCAGCAGGACAGGGGGCGTCTACTATGGCTACACCTTC.